The source of this T cell receptor delta chain is a study of Vδ1+ human thymocytes. With regard to this clone: As yet, its antigen is unknown.

Alphabeta T cells were depleted, then CD3+ Vdelta1+ Vdelta2- thymocytes were FACS-sorted. RNA was extracted from the cells and then reverse transcribed. Multiplex PCR used pooled V-gene forward primers and a constant-region reverse primer to amplify CDR3s. TCRdb re-called clones from the multiplex PCR reads using CATT. Here the sample spans roughly 56,000 delta-chain clones, around 16% being singletons. CDR3 length equals 17 residues. In germline, CDR1 is TSWWSYY, CDR2 QGS. V gave up 0 bases and J gave up 7 bases, with 21 bases separating them. Study-wide results and limits: Thymic TRG and TRD repertoires appeared highly polyclonal. Unlike peripheral blood Vdelta1+ controls, thymic delta-chain sequences included approximately 20% Vdelta2 and few Vdelta3. Many TRG clonotypes were shared between donors; TRD repertoires were essentially private.

The clonotype originates from a girl under three years old who had congenital heart surgery. The material sequenced was Vdelta1+ gamma-delta thymocytes from the thymus. Indicated subset: FACS-sorted CD3+ TCRalphabeta- TCRVdelta1+ TCRVdelta2- thymocytes. This chain joins TRDV1 and TRDJ1; D possibly corresponds to TRDD2 (6 bases). The CDR3 DNA follows: TGTGCTCTTGGGGAACTATCCCCATCCTACCCACTAGGTAAACTCATCTTT. It specifies CALGELSPSYPLGKLIF.